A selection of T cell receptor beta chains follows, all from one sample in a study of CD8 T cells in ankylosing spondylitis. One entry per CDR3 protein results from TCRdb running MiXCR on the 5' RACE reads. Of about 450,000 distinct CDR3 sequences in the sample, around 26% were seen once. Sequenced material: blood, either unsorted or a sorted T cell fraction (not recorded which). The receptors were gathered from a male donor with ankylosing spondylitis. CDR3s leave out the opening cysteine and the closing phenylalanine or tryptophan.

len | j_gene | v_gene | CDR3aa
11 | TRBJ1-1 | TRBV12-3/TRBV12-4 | ASRLRENTEAF
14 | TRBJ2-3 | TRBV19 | ASSIASGSSTDTQY
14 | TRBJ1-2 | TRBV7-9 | ASRQMGPGTGEIDT
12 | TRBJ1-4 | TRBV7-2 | ASSLDWGNEKLF
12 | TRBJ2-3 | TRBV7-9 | ASSASGGTDTQY
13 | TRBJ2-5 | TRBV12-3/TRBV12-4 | ASSLTPPTLETQY
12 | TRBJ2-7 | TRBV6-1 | ACQLGQRAYEQY
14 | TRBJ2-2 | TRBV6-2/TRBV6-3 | ASRTPPGGDTGELF
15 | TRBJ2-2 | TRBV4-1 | ASRQNRLAGNTGELF
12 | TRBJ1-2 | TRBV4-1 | ASSQSVWDYGYT
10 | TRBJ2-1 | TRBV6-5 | ASRTGSNEQF
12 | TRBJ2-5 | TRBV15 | ATSRDISQETQY
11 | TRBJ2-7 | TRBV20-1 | SASPGQTYEQY